One and the same sample provided the 15 T cell receptor beta chains below, sequenced in a study of cytotoxic CD8 clonotypes in ibrutinib-treated CLL. Clones were sequenced by immunoSEQ multiplex PCR, and TCRdb holds only the in-frame ones, with some missing. The table lists over 250,000 clones, roughly three quarters of them singletons. Sequenced material: PBMCs, taken at disease progression, from a patient treated with ibrutinib. Receptor source: a human donor with chronic lymphocytic leukemia.

The J gene is TRBJ2-1, the V gene TRBV4-1; the match to TRBD2 covers 11 bases. The CDR3 runs 17 residues. Germline loops: CDR1 MGHRA, CDR2 YSYEKL. The junction had 14 bases not matched to a gene; V was cut back by 4 bases and J by 9 bases. Written as DNA, the CDR3 is TGCGCCAGCAGCCCCAACTGGGATAGCGGGAGGGCCGGTGAGCAGTTCTTC. It encodes CASSPNWDSGRAGEQFF.

As concerns this clone: Other DNA sequences in this sample translate to the same CDR3. The chain employs TRBV9 and TRBJ2-7; TRBD2 aligns across 9 bases. Germline CDR1 SGDLS, CDR2 YYNGEE. Trimming took 0 bases from V and 2 from J; bases not matched to a gene: 3. This CDR3 spans 15 amino acids. For the CDR3, the DNA is TGTGCCAGCAGCGTAGGTAGCGGGGGCCCCTACGAGCAGTACTTC. Amino acid sequence: CASSVGSGGPYEQYF.

The rearrangement uses TRBV2 and TRBJ2-5, with no clear D. V lost 3 bases, J lost 3 bases, and 8 bases lay in between. The germline V gene encodes CDR1 SNHLY and CDR2 FYNNEI. This CDR3 region has 13 residues. The CDR3 sequence: CASSDLEEETQYF. In DNA form, the CDR3 reads TGTGCCAGCAGTGATCTCGAGGAAGAGACCCAGTACTTC.

There are a few counts of this clone. The CDR3: CASSLYSGGDHNYGYTF. The CDR3 DNA reads as TGCGCCAGCAGCTTGTATTCAGGGGGAGACCATAACTATGGCTACACCTTC. J is TRBJ1-2 and V is TRBV5-1; 7 bases are a match to TRBD1. Trimming cost V 1 base and J 1 base; bases outside gene matches: 10. Germline values: CDR1 SGHRS, CDR2 YFSETQ. This CDR3 is 17 amino acids long.

V and J are TRBV7-9 and TRBJ1-2; D gene uncertain. This CDR3 has 12 residues. Germline V gives CDR1 SEHNR, CDR2 FQNEAQ (reference sequence). Trimming shortened V by 7 bases and J by 6 bases, and 12 bases separated the two germline ends. CDR3 nucleotide sequence: TGTGCCAGCACCCGGGGTAGGGATGGCTACACCTTC. Its protein is CASTRGRDGYTF.

CDR3: CSVVVAGGPGDTQYF. CDR3 coding DNA: TGCAGCGTAGTAGTAGCGGGGGGGCCCGGAGATACGCAGTATTTT. The chain recombines TRBV29-1 with TRBJ2-3; 11 nucleotides match TRBD2. CDR1 and CDR2 from the germline V gene are SQVTM and ANQGSEA. V trimming: 6 bases; J trimming: 5 bases; junction bases outside the gene matches: 10. The CDR3 covers 15 residues.

This chain links TRBV27 with TRBJ1-1, with 7 bases matching TRBD1. Germline CDR1 MNHEY, CDR2 SMNVEV (reference sequence). V dropped 3 bases and J dropped 4; count of bases not matched to a gene: 5. This CDR3 has 14 amino acids. The CDR3 sequence: CASSLVPGGTEAFF. Here the CDR3 DNA reads TGTGCCAGCAGTTTGGTTCCAGGGGGCACTGAAGCTTTCTTT.

The chain joins TRBV29-1 to TRBJ2-7; 7 bases are a match to TRBD2. The V gene's germline CDR1 is SQVTM and CDR2 ANQGSEA. Unmatched junction bases numbered 3, after V lost 0 bases and J lost 4 bases. The CDR3 sequence is 13 residues long. The CDR3 region has the DNA TGCAGCGTTGAAGATGGGGGGGATTACGAGCAGTACTTC. Translation: CSVEDGGDYEQYF.

J is TRBJ2-7 and V is TRBV10-3; D not resolved. Germline-derived CDR1 and CDR2 are ENHRY and SYGVKD. Trimming took 4 bases from V and 0 from J, leaving 4 bases between them. The CDR3 spans 12 residues. In nucleotides, the CDR3 is TGTGCCATCAGTGTCCACTCCTACGAGCAGTACTTC. This translates into CAISVHSYEQYF.

This clone was seen more than once but under ten times. V and J are TRBV10-2 and TRBJ2-5; D is ambiguous. The CDR3 totals 14 residues. The germline V gene has CDR1 WSHSY and CDR2 SAAADI. V was shortened by 6 bases and J by 2 bases, with 13 bases between the two germline ends. For the CDR3, the DNA is TGCGCCAGCAGCCCGTTGCGGTTACAAGAGACCCAGTACTTC. This encodes CASSPLRLQETQYF.

V and J are TRBV6-1 and TRBJ1-2; D might be TRBD1 (6 bases). Per germline, CDR1 MNHNS and CDR2 SASEGT. CDR3 size: 13 residues. V lost 6 bases to trimming and J lost 7 bases, with 15 bases between them. The CDR3 sequence: CASRAWGLGGYTF. DNA for the CDR3: TGTGCCAGCAGGGCGTGGGGGCTTGGTGGCTACACCTTC.

V and J are TRBV29-1 and TRBJ2-7; D is possibly TRBD1 or TRBD2 (6 bases each). Germline-derived CDR1 and CDR2 are SQVTM and ANQGSEA. Trimming removed 1 base from V and 4 bases from J, with 17 bases in between. The CDR3 has 15 residues. The CDR3 is CSVEGRIEGGYEQYF. The CDR3 nucleotides read TGCAGCGTTGAAGGGCGAATAGAAGGGGGGTACGAGCAGTACTTC.

The J gene is TRBJ1-4, the V gene TRBV6-5; 9 bases are shared with TRBD1. Germline loops: CDR1 MNHEY, CDR2 SVGAGI. The V segment lost 5 bases and the J segment 3 bases; nucleotides outside the gene matches: 4. The CDR3 contains 15 residues. The CDR3 spells CASSQDRGANEKLFF. In DNA, the CDR3 is TGTGCCAGCAGTCAGGACAGGGGTGCTAATGAAAAACTGTTTTTT.

The chain recombines TRBV6-1 with TRBJ1-5; tentative D call: TRBD1 (5 bases). The CDR3 is 14 residues long. V shed 4 bases and J shed 11 bases, with 18 bases lying between them. Germline V gives CDR1 MNHNS, CDR2 SASEGT. CDR3 nucleotide sequence: TGTGCCAGCAGTGGGTTAGGGCAAAAGGGGACCCAGCATTTT. This codes for CASSGLGQKGTQHF.

This chain joins TRBV18 and TRBJ2-1; TRBD1 aligns across 7 bases. After removal of 6 bases from V and 6 bases from J, the junction contained 14 bases not matched to a gene. Germline V CDR1 and CDR2: KGHSH, LQKENI. This CDR3 has 16 amino acids. CDR3: CASSAEMGQRFNEQFF. Here the CDR3 DNA reads TGTGCCAGCTCGGCCGAAATGGGACAGCGGTTCAATGAGCAGTTCTTC.